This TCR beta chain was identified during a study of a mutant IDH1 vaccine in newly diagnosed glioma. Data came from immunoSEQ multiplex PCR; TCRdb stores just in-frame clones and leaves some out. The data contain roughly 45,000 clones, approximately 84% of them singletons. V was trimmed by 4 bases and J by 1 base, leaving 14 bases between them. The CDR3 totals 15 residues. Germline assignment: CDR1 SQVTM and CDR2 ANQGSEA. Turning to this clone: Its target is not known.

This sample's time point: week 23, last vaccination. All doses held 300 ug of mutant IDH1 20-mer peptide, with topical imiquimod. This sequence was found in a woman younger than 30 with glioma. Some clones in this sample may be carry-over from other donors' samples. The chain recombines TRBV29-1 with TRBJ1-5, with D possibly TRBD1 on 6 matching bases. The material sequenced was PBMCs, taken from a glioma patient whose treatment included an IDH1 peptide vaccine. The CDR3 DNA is TGCAGCGTTGTTGAGAGCAGGGGAAGCAATCAGCCCCAGCATTTT. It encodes CSVVESRGSNQPQHF.